This TCR beta chain is drawn from a study of blood T cell repertoires in COVID-19. In the study overall: Donors in the United States, Italy and Spain gave samples during acute or convalescent COVID-19. T cells, B-cell-depleted T cells, or PBMCs supplied cDNA or gDNA.

Study processing details: Amplification of reference gene primers was used by the study to estimate nucleated cell counts. The data were produced by immunoSEQ multiplex PCR, yet TCRdb's version contains in-frame clones alone and is incomplete. Clone size and the V and J calls come from that table; the DNA yielded D and trimming. The sample includes tens of thousands of clones, less than 95% of them seen just once. This clone was detected a few times. Germline lookup yields CDR1 SGDLS and CDR2 YYNGEE. This CDR3 has 14 residues. With 0 bases removed from V and 4 bases from J, the gap between germline ends came to 10 bases.

The sample consisted of peripheral blood. The rearrangement uses TRBV9 and TRBJ1-1; the D gene is possibly TRBD1 (5 bases). This TCR derives from a human donor in a cohort sampled during active COVID-19. Here the CDR3 DNA reads TGTGCCAGCAGCGTAGATGGGGGGTCCACTGAAGCTTTCTTT. Encoded protein: CASSVDGGSTEAFF.